Each of the 25 T cell receptor beta chains below was sequenced from the same sample in a study of OX40 agonist ivuxolimab in advanced cancers. Library preparation employed the immunoSEQ multiplex PCR assay. TCRdb holds this immuneACCESS table with in-frame rearrangements only. Some clones are missing; in checked studies, unresolved V genes explain under half, and the rest has no known cause. For this sample the table gives almost 50,000 clones, of which around 80% were detected only once. Approximately 1.6% of the sample comes from the top ten. The sequencing used CD4+ or CD8+ T cells sorted from blood, collected in a trial of the OX40 agonist ivuxolimab. All receptors come from an adult with an advanced solid tumor such as melanoma, head and neck, liver or kidney cancer.

CDR3 sequence: CASSIRQGRNQPQHF. CDR3 nucleotides: TGTGCCAGTAGTATTAGGCAGGGTCGCAATCAGCCCCAGCATTTT. The chain combines TRBV19 with TRBJ1-5; D perhaps matches TRBD1 (5 bases). Germline V CDR1 and CDR2: LNHDA, SQIVND (reference sequence). The ends were cut back, 3 bases at V and 2 bases at J, with 11 bases in the middle. This CDR3 is built from 15 residues.

In nucleotides, the CDR3 is TGTGCCAGCAGCCCTATTTTTGGTCCCCGGGAGACCCAGTACTTC. Translated, it gives CASSPIFGPRETQYF. V usage is TRBV7-9 and J usage is TRBJ2-5; D remains unclear. V was clipped by 5 bases and J by 5 bases, with 18 bases between them. CDR3 length: 15 amino acids. CDR1 and CDR2 from the germline V gene are SEHNR and FQNEAQ (reference sequence).

The chain carries TRBV7-3 and TRBJ2-3; D may be TRBD2 (5 bases). Between the trimmed V and J ends, which lost 5 bases and 0 bases, there was a span of 12 bases. The CDR3 contains 15 residues. Germline CDR1 is SGHTA and CDR2 is FQGTGA. CDR3 region: CASSRGSESTDTQYF. The CDR3 nucleotides read TGTGCCAGCAGCCGCGGGTCTGAGAGCACAGATACGCAGTATTTT.

On this clone: A read error may account for a junction end that differs from germline. The chain is built from TRBV6-1 and TRBJ2-1; D is unresolved. Per germline, CDR1 MNHNS and CDR2 SASEGT. The CDR3 loop spans 14 amino acids. The CDR3 sequence is CASNEGHTLDDQFF. The CDR3 coding sequence is TGTGCCAGCAACGAAGGTCACACCCTCGATGACCAGTTCTTC.

V is TRBV7-9 and J is TRBJ2-3; 9 bases are a match to TRBD1. CDR3 size: 16 residues. Germline CDR1 reads SEHNR; CDR2 reads FQNEAQ (reference sequence). Germline trimming cut 4 bases from V and 1 base from J; bases unmatched to any gene: 6. The DNA of the CDR3 is TGTGCCAGCAGCTCTCGACAGGGGGAAGGCACAGATACGCAGTATTTT. Encoded protein: CASSSRQGEGTDTQYF.

In its sample, this clone was seen a few times. The CDR3 DNA is TGTGCCAGCAGTTTAAGTTCTGGGACTAGCGGTCAAGAGACCCAGTACTTC. Protein: CASSLSSGTSGQETQYF. The chain employs TRBV7-9 and TRBJ2-5; 11 nucleotides match TRBD2. V was pared by 6 bases and J by 2 bases, with 11 bases of the junction left unmatched. Germline lookup yields CDR1 SEHNR and CDR2 FQNEAQ (reference sequence). This CDR3 is built from 17 residues.

The V call is TRBV5-8, the J call TRBJ2-1; 8 nucleotides line up with TRBD2. CDR1 is SGHTS and CDR2 is YDEGEE in the germline V gene. The CDR3 has 15 residues. V shed 3 bases, J shed 5 bases, and the junction held 7 bases outside the gene matches. The CDR3 spells CASSSGTRIHNEQFF. In nucleotides, the CDR3 is TGTGCCAGCAGCTCCGGGACTAGGATACACAATGAGCAGTTCTTC.

This chain uses TRBV15 with TRBJ2-1; D unclear. The germline V gene encodes CDR1 LNHNV and CDR2 YYDKDF (reference sequence). The CDR3 sequence is 13 residues long. V was clipped by 1 base and J by 6 bases, with 7 bases between them. CDR3 nucleotide sequence: TGTGCCACCAGCAGAGGGCGTCCCAATGAGCAGTTCTTC. Translating it yields CATSRGRPNEQFF.

The chain combines TRBV5-4 with TRBJ2-1; 10 bases agree with TRBD2. The V segment lost 3 bases and the J segment 6 bases; nucleotides outside the gene matches: 9. CDR3 length equals 16 residues. The germline V gene has CDR1 SGHNT and CDR2 YYREEE (reference sequence). CDR3 amino acids: CASSSPQREGRNEQFF. DNA for the CDR3: TGTGCCAGCAGCTCTCCCCAGCGGGAGGGCCGCAATGAGCAGTTCTTC.

The chain employs TRBV29-1 and TRBJ2-2; 10 nucleotides agree with TRBD1. The CDR3 covers 12 residues. V shed 7 bases, J shed 6 bases, and the junction held 2 bases outside the gene matches. The germline V gene encodes CDR1 SQVTM and CDR2 ANQGSEA. CDR3: CSAGQGAGELFF. In DNA, the CDR3 is TGCAGCGCAGGACAGGGGGCCGGGGAGCTGTTTTTT.

This chain uses TRBV28 with TRBJ1-4, with D possibly matching TRBD1 (6 bases). Germline V lookup: CDR1 MDHEN, CDR2 SYDVKM. Trimming pared 7 bases from V and 6 bases from J, leaving 18 bases between. The CDR3 is 15 amino acids. The CDR3 region has the DNA TGTGCCAGCACCGGAGGGGGGCTGGGAGATGAAAAACTGTTTTTT. This translates into CASTGGGLGDEKLFF.

The chain links TRBV10-3 to TRBJ2-1, with 12 nucleotides matching TRBD2. V lost 2 bases, J lost 4 bases, and 3 bases stayed unmatched. Germline V gene sequence: CDR1 ENHRY, CDR2 SYGVKD. The CDR3 spans 16 residues. In DNA form, the CDR3 reads TGTGCCATCAGTGAGGCGACTAGCGGGAGTTACAATGAGCAGTTCTTC. Its translation: CAISEATSGSYNEQFF.

The chain employs TRBV6-5 and TRBJ2-5, with D tentatively TRBD2 (5 bases). Germline V CDR1 and CDR2: MNHEY, SVGAGI. The CDR3 length is 14 residues. V was trimmed by 0 bases and J by 3 bases, leaving 8 bases between them. CDR3 nucleotide sequence: TGTGCCAGCAGTTACTCTTTGCGGGAAGAGACCCAGTACTTC. Translation gives CASSYSLREETQYF.

This clone was seen only once. The CDR3: CASSSTANYGYTF. CDR3 sequence (DNA): TGCGCCAGCAGCTCCACCGCAAACTATGGCTACACCTTC. The chain couples TRBV5-1 to TRBJ1-2; no definite D call. The CDR3 is made up of 13 amino acids. From germline, CDR1 is SGHRS and CDR2 YFSETQ. V dropped 3 bases and J dropped 2 bases, with 8 bases sitting between them.

In its sample, this clone was seen a few times. This rearrangement joins TRBV7-2 to TRBJ1-1; D gene unclear. Between the trimmed V and J ends, which lost 3 bases and 0 bases, there was a span of 5 bases. The CDR3 is 13 residues long. The germline V gene has CDR1 SGHTA and CDR2 FQGNSA. The CDR3 DNA is TGTGCCAGCAGCTTTGGGATGAACACTGAAGCTTTCTTT. It is translated as CASSFGMNTEAFF.

The rearrangement joins TRBV2 to TRBJ2-2; no clear D gene. The V gene lost 6 bases and the J gene lost 1 base, with 6 bases spanning the gap. CDR3 length: 13 residues. From germline, CDR1 is SNHLY and CDR2 FYNNEI. The CDR3 DNA follows: TGTGCCAGCAGGATGGGGAACACCGGGGAGCTGTTTTTT. Translating it yields CASRMGNTGELFF.

This chain links TRBV10-3 with TRBJ2-7; TRBD1 agrees at 7 bases. V lost 4 bases, J lost 6 bases, and 3 bases stayed unmatched. The CDR3 is 12 residues long. The germline CDR1 and CDR2 sequences are ENHRY and SYGVKD. The CDR3 coding sequence is TGTGCCATCAGTGCGACAGGGACCGAGCAGTACTTC. Protein product: CAISATGTEQYF.

The rearrangement uses TRBV5-4 and TRBJ1-4, with TRBD1 as a possible D gene (6 bases). Looked up from germline, CDR1 is SGHNT and CDR2 is YYREEE (reference sequence). This CDR3 has 15 amino acids. Trimming removed 1 base at V and 7 bases at J, with 14 bases between. The CDR3 bases are TGTGCCAGCAGCTTGAGTGCAGGGGAGGCTGAAAAACTGTTTTTT. Amino acids: CASSLSAGEAEKLFF.

This rearrangement joins TRBV11-3 to TRBJ2-2, with D maybe TRBD1 (6 bases). This CDR3 spans 14 amino acids. V lost 5 bases to trimming and J lost 2 bases, with 9 bases between them. Germline V lookup: CDR1 SGHNT, CDR2 YENEEA. CDR3 sequence reads: CASSTDRNTGELFF. Here the CDR3 DNA reads TGTGCCAGCAGCACGGACAGAAACACCGGGGAGCTGTTTTTT.

The CDR3 region is CAISESSGTEAFF. The DNA for the CDR3 is TGTGCCATCAGTGAGTCGAGCGGCACTGAAGCTTTCTTT. The chain links TRBV10-3 to TRBJ1-1; D gene unclear. V dropped 0 bases and J dropped 4 bases, with 6 bases sitting between them. Germline values: CDR1 ENHRY, CDR2 SYGVKD. The CDR3 is 13 residues long.

The rearrangement uses TRBV7-2 and TRBJ2-5, with 7 bases identical to TRBD1. CDR1 SGHTA and CDR2 FQGNSA come from the germline V gene. V lost 5 bases, J lost 5 bases, and 11 bases stayed unmatched. The CDR3 is 15 residues long. CDR3 coding DNA: TGTGCCAGCAGCGACAGACAGGGAGACAAGGAGACCCAGTACTTC. Protein: CASSDRQGDKETQYF. Full variable domain (missing parts from reference TRBV7-2 and TRBJ2-5): GAGVSQSPSNKVTEKGKDVELRCDPISGHTALYWYRQSLGQGLEFLIYFQGNSAPDKSGLPSDRFSAERTGGSVSTLTIQRTQQEDSAVYLCASSDRQGDKETQYFGPGTRLLVL.

The V and J genes are TRBV20-1 and TRBJ2-5, with a possible D match to TRBD1 (5 bases). The CDR3 is 11 residues long. CDR1 and CDR2 from the germline V gene are DFQATT and SNEGSKA (reference sequence). V lost 3 bases, J lost 3 bases, and 5 bases lay in between. CDR3 in amino acids: CSASREETQYF. In DNA, the CDR3 is TGCAGTGCTAGCAGGGAAGAGACCCAGTACTTC.

This chain connects TRBV28 to TRBJ1-4, with TRBD1 matching 12 bases. The length of the CDR3 is 17 residues. Germline CDR1 MDHEN, CDR2 SYDVKM. Trimming took 6 bases from V and 5 from J; bases not matched to a gene: 10. In DNA, the CDR3 is TGTGCCAGCAGGGGGACAGGGGGCCCACGGGAGAATGAAAAACTGTTTTTT. Translating gives CASRGTGGPRENEKLFF.

This chain uses TRBV19 with TRBJ2-5; D not resolved. The CDR3 consists of 10 residues. V lost 4 bases and J lost 7, with 4 bases in between. Germline assignment: CDR1 LNHDA and CDR2 SQIVND (reference sequence). Here the CDR3 DNA reads TGTGCCAGTAGTAAGCGGACCCAGTACTTC. This codes for CASSKRTQYF. The variable domain in full, with the rest retrieved from reference TRBV19 and TRBJ2-5, is DGGITQSPKYLFRKEGQNVTLSCEQNLNHDAMYWYRQDPGQGLRLIYYSQIVNDFQKGDIAEGYSVSREKKESFPLTVTSAQKNPTAFYLCASSKRTQYFGPGTRLLVL.

The rearrangement uses TRBV28 and TRBJ1-2; no firm D call. V lost 7 bases to trimming and J lost 0 bases, with 21 bases between them. CDR3 size: 17 residues. CDR1 MDHEN and CDR2 SYDVKM come from the germline V gene. CDR3 region: CASNPASTVPTNYGYTF. DNA of the CDR3: TGTGCCAGCAACCCAGCTTCTACAGTACCCACTAACTATGGCTACACCTTC.